These T cell receptor beta chains were read from a single sample in a study of T cell responses to AZD1222 COVID-19 vaccine. Data came from immunoSEQ multiplex PCR; TCRdb stores just in-frame clones and leaves some out. The top ten clones hold 2.4% of a sample with about 120,000 clones, 75% to 90% of them seen once. The source material was peripheral blood, sampled on day 0 of AZD1222 vaccination. The receptors come from an adult in good health. Both conserved end residues are part of each CDR3. D genes are given only for firm matches. Size is stated for part of the rows, as once, few or many counts, or as a class when the clone is expanded.

TRBV28	NA	NA	14	TRBJ2-2	CASSQWGSTGELFF	TGTGCCAGCAGCCAATGGGGGTCCACCGGGGAGCTGTTTTTT
TRBV11-3	NA	once	14	TRBJ2-3	CASSLQYPTDTQYF	TGTGCCAGCAGCCTACAGTATCCCACAGATACGCAGTATTTT
TRBV2	TRBD1	NA	14	TRBJ1-1	CASSPEGQGTEAFF	TGTGCCAGCAGCCCAGAAGGACAGGGGACTGAAGCTTTCTTT
TRBV10-3	TRBD2	NA	13	TRBJ2-7	CAIRRLAAYEQYF	TGTGCCATCAGGAGGCTAGCGGCCTACGAGCAGTACTTC
TRBV10-1	NA	NA	15	TRBJ2-3	CASSGTGRITDTQYF	TGCGCCAGCAGCGGAACGGGACGGATCACAGATACGCAGTATTTT
TRBV7-2	TRBD2	NA	15	TRBJ2-1	CASSPAGTRGNEQFF	TGTGCCAGCAGCCCGGCCGGGACTAGAGGCAATGAGCAGTTCTTC
TRBV9	NA	NA	14	TRBJ1-1	CASSVGVGDTEAFF	TGTGCCAGCAGCGTAGGGGTAGGTGACACTGAAGCTTTCTTT
TRBV28	TRBD1	once	15	TRBJ1-5	CASSSSGQGNQPQHF	TGTGCCAGCAGTTCCTCGGGACAGGGCAATCAGCCCCAGCATTTT
TRBV13	NA	NA	13	TRBJ2-3	CASSPRGTDTQYF	TGTGCCAGCAGCCCCCGGGGGACAGATACGCAGTATTTT
TRBV3-1/TRBV3-2	TRBD2	NA	19	TRBJ2-5	CASSLPIGLAGGPQETQYF	TGTGCCAGCAGCCTTCCGATCGGACTAGCGGGAGGGCCTCAAGAGACCCAGTACTTC
TRBV28	NA	NA	14	TRBJ2-3	CASTQTGYRHTQYF	TGTGCCAGCACCCAGACCGGCTACCGGCATACGCAGTATTTT
TRBV4-2	NA	NA	12	TRBJ1-1	CASSRSGTEAFF	TGTGCCAGCAGCCGGAGCGGGACGGAAGCTTTCTTT
TRBV28	NA	NA	12	TRBJ1-1	CASCLSPTEAFF	TGTGCCAGCTGTTTGTCACCCACTGAAGCTTTCTTT
TRBV25-1	NA	NA	13	TRBJ1-6	CASKGDGNSPLHF	TGTGCCAGCAAGGGGGACGGTAATTCACCCCTCCACTTT
TRBV5-4	NA	NA	15	TRBJ2-1	CASSLVNRLADEQFF	TGTGCCAGCAGCTTGGTAAATAGGCTAGCCGATGAGCAGTTCTTC
TRBV13	TRBD2	NA	15	TRBJ2-5	CASSLVGGYQETQYF	TGTGCCAGCAGCTTAGTGGGAGGGTACCAAGAGACCCAGTACTTC
TRBV9	TRBD2	NA	18	TRBJ2-1	CASSVVLAGPTTYNEQFF	TGTGCCAGCAGCGTAGTGCTAGCGGGCCCCACCACCTACAATGAGCAGTTCTTC
TRBV3-1/TRBV3-2	NA	NA	16	TRBJ2-7	CASSQGPRAGSYEQYF	TGTGCCAGCAGCCAAGGGCCCAGGGCCGGCTCCTACGAGCAGTACTTC
TRBV6-5	NA	once	10	TRBJ1-1	CASMRVEAFF	TGTGCCAGCATGCGGGTAGAAGCTTTCTTT
TRBV6-1	NA	NA	15	TRBJ1-1	CASSDPSSGSLEAFF	TGTGCCAGCAGTGACCCCTCTTCAGGTAGTCTTGAAGCTTTCTTT
TRBV5-1	TRBD1	NA	14	TRBJ1-2	CASSLRPGTDGYTF	TGCGCCAGCAGCTTACGACCCGGGACAGACGGCTACACCTTC
TRBV5-4	TRBD1	NA	16	TRBJ1-3	CASSLAGGQGGNTIYF	TGTGCCAGCAGCTTGGCCGGGGGACAGGGGGGAAACACCATATATTTT
TRBV19	TRBD1	NA	16	TRBJ1-2	CASSTDRDRANYGYTF	TGTGCCAGTAGTACCGACCGGGACAGGGCTAACTATGGCTACACCTTC
TRBV9	TRBD1	NA	14	TRBJ1-4	CASSARAGGEKLFF	TGTGCCAGCAGCGCCCGTGCAGGGGGGGAAAAACTGTTTTTT
TRBV29-1	NA	NA	14	TRBJ1-1	CSVASQAANTEAFF	TGCAGCGTTGCCTCCCAGGCGGCGAACACTGAAGCTTTCTTT
TRBV5-1	NA	few	13	TRBJ1-5	CASSLGPRQPQHF	TGCGCCAGCAGCTTGGGCCCTCGCCAGCCCCAGCATTTT
TRBV3-1/TRBV3-2	NA	NA	12	TRBJ2-3	CASSQRTDTQYF	TGTGCCAGCAGTCAACGGACAGATACGCAGTATTTT
TRBV19	TRBD1	once	16	TRBJ1-5	CASSTTRGGYNQPQHF	TGTGCCAGTAGTACCACTAGAGGGGGCTACAATCAGCCCCAGCATTTT
TRBV5-1	TRBD2	NA	16	TRBJ2-1	CASSLISGGSLDEQFF	TGCGCCAGCAGCTTGATCTCGGGAGGTTCCCTTGATGAGCAGTTCTTC
TRBV7-9	NA	NA	13	TRBJ1-2	CASSPDRSDGYTF	TGTGCCAGCAGCCCCGACAGGAGTGATGGCTACACCTTC
TRBV30	NA	few	18	TRBJ1-3	CAWRTSFSARSSGNTIYF	TGTGCCTGGAGAACTTCGTTTTCGGCCAGGAGCTCTGGAAACACCATATATTTT
TRBV18	NA	NA	15	TRBJ2-1	CASSPDNIPSDEQFF	TGTGCCAGCTCACCAGACAATATACCCTCAGATGAGCAGTTCTTC
TRBV28	NA	NA	11	TRBJ2-5	CASRQTETQYF	TGTGCCAGCAGACAAACAGAGACCCAGTACTTC
TRBV14	NA	NA	14	TRBJ1-4	CASSQRVADEKLFF	TGTGCCAGCAGCCAAAGGGTAGCGGATGAAAAACTGTTTTTT
TRBV19	NA	NA	14	TRBJ2-1	CASSRGLLYNEQFF	TGTGCCAGTAGTAGAGGACTACTGTACAATGAGCAGTTCTTC